This section outlines one T cell receptor beta chain sequence together with its context. The source of the sample is a study of CD8 T cells in acute hepatitis C reinfection. Sample time point: naive CD8 control sorted from an acute-time-point sample. Data came from immunoSEQ multiplex PCR; TCRdb stores just in-frame clones and leaves some out. Of 30,000 to 45,000 clones listed, 70% to 90% are singletons. V was pared by 3 bases and J by 4 bases, with 10 bases between. Per germline, CDR1 SGDLS and CDR2 YYNGEE. CDR3 size: 13 residues. The V and J genes are TRBV9 and TRBJ2-5; D might be TRBD2 (6 bases). The TCR comes from a woman aged 18-29 years who spontaneously cleared hepatitis C infection. The sample comprised naive CD8+ T cells from PBMCs. The CDR3 sequence is CASSARGGETQYF. Written as DNA, the CDR3 is TGTGCCAGCAGCGCGCGGGGAGGAGAGACCCAGTACTTC.